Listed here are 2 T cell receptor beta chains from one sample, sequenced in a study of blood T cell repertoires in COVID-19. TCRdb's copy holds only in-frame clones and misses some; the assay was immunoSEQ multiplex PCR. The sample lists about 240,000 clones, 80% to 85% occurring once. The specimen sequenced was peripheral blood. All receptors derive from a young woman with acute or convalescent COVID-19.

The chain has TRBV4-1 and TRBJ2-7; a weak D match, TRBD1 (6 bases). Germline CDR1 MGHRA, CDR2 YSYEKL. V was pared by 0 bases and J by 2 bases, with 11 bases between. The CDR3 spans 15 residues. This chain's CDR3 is CASSQERTATYEQYF. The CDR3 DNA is TGCGCCAGCAGCCAAGAACGGACAGCCACCTACGAGCAGTACTTC.

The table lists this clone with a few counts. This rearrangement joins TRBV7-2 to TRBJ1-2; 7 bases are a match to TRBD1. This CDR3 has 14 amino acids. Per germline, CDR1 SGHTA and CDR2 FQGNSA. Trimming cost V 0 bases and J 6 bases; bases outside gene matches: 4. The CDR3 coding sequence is TGTGCCAGCAGCTTAGCGCAGACAGGGCATGGCTACACCTTC. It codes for CASSLAQTGHGYTF.